The subject of this entry is one T cell receptor beta chain. Its specificity is not known. The data were produced by immunoSEQ multiplex PCR, yet TCRdb's version contains in-frame clones alone and is incomplete. The sample holds about 1.5 million clones, approximately 98% seen once. The data were obtained in a study of shared clonotypes between healthy human individuals. Whole-study findings and limits: Richness estimates generally favored naive over memory subsets.

The sequence came from a man aged 25 to 40 in good health. Sequencing was performed on naive CD4+ T cells sorted from blood. This sample's subset: CD45RA+ positively selected.

Here the CDR3 reads CASSSATGVPGELFF. The CDR3 region has the DNA TGTGCCAGTAGTTCAGCTACAGGGGTTCCCGGGGAGCTGTTTTTT. V gene TRBV19 combines with J gene TRBJ2-2; 7 bases line up with TRBD1. Unmatched junction bases numbered 9, after V lost 5 bases and J lost 6 bases. The CDR3 sequence is 15 residues long. In germline, CDR1 is LNHDA, CDR2 SQIVND (reference sequence).